The entry that follows covers one TCR beta chain sequence. This sample was included in a study of blood T cells in healthy people across ages. A J-beta primer mix and a sample-barcoded 5' primer were used in a second PCR of roughly 7 to 12 cycles. One entry per CDR3 protein, called by TCRdb with MiXCR from the 5' RACE reads. The sample includes around 1,500,000 distinct CDR3 sequences, roughly 40% of them seen just once. This CDR3 is 13 amino acids long. V shed 6 bases and J 7 bases; nucleotides not matched to a gene: 8. Germline CDR1 reads MDHEN; CDR2 reads SYDVKM. The clonotype comes from a woman aged 18-35 years in good health. Sequenced input: blood. J is TRBJ1-1 and V is TRBV28, with TRBD1 matching 7 bases. CDR3 in amino acids: CASRLRQGVEAFF. In nucleotides, the CDR3 is TGTGCCAGCAGACTTAGACAGGGCGTTGAAGCTTTCTTT.